The clone carrying this T cell receptor beta chain was recorded a few times. This entry belongs to a study of T-cell reconstitution after alpha-beta-depleted transplantation in children. The CDR3 consists of 14 residues. Trimming stripped 8 bases from V and 6 bases from J, with 17 bases between. Per germline, CDR1 MNHNS and CDR2 SASEGT. Preparation of the TCRbeta library used unique molecular identifiers. TCRdb itself ran the PCR reads through MiXCR, one entry per CDR3 protein. The profile shows hundreds of thousands of distinct CDR3 sequences, around a third of them singletons. Sequences were derived from PBMCs from the stem cell graft donor, sampled from the stem cell graft. The V call is TRBV6-1, the J call TRBJ2-1; a possible D gene is TRBD2 (5 bases). The sequence derives from a human donor who donated a stem cell graft to a child with aplastic anemia. CDR3 coding DNA: TGTGCCAGCGCTGAGGGTTTGGTTGGCAATGAGCAGTTCTTC. Translation gives CASAEGLVGNEQFF.